These 14 T cell receptor beta chains share one sample of origin, sequenced in a study of shared clonotypes between healthy human individuals. Positively selected for CCR7, the CD45RO-negative cells used as naive CD8 cells excluded terminally differentiated effector memory CD45RA+ cells. Assay: immunoSEQ multiplex PCR; the TCRdb copy retains only in-frame clones and omits some. The sample shows 550,000 to 650,000 clones, roughly 95% of them seen only once. Sequencing used naive CD8+ T cells sorted from blood. These receptors all stem from a woman aged 25 to 39 in good health.

The rearrangement joins TRBV28 to TRBJ1-1, with TRBD1 as a possible D gene (6 bases). V lost 6 bases and J 3 bases, leaving 11 bases between the germline ends. Germline CDR1 MDHEN, CDR2 SYDVKM. This CDR3 has 13 amino acids. The CDR3 nucleotides read TGTGCCAGCAGCCCTACAGGGTACACTGAAGCTTTCTTT. This encodes CASSPTGYTEAFF.

The chain links TRBV4-1 to TRBJ2-1; a possible D gene is TRBD1 (6 bases). CDR3 length: 16 amino acids. The V gene lost 4 bases and the J gene lost 8 bases, with 21 bases spanning the gap. Germline CDR1 reads MGHRA; CDR2 reads YSYEKL. CDR3 bases: TGCGCCAGCAGCCTCACGTGGGGGACAAAAACGGATGAGCAGTTCTTC. Translated: CASSLTWGTKTDEQFF.

This chain joins TRBV14 and TRBJ1-4; no reliable D call. The germline V gene has CDR1 SGHDN and CDR2 FVKESK. V was pared by 2 bases and J by 7 bases, with 11 bases between. This CDR3 has 14 amino acids. CDR3 region: CASSQSGLGEKLFF. As DNA, the CDR3 is TGTGCCAGCAGCCAATCTGGTCTGGGTGAAAAACTGTTTTTT.

The chain recombines TRBV5-1 with TRBJ1-2; 7 bases fit TRBD1. V trimming: 4 bases; J trimming: 7 bases; junction bases outside the gene matches: 4. The CDR3 sequence is 12 residues long. In germline, CDR1 is SGHRS, CDR2 YFSETQ. CDR3 residues: CASSQDRTGYTF. CDR3 DNA: TGCGCCAGCAGCCAGGACAGGACTGGCTACACCTTC.

The chain has TRBV5-6 and TRBJ2-3; the D call may be TRBD1 or TRBD2 (5 bases each). Germline CDR1 is SGHDT and CDR2 is YYEEEE. Trimming left V 1 base short and J 10 bases short, with 13 bases between. The CDR3 has 13 amino acids. The CDR3 loop is CASSLSGLRAQYF. CDR3 DNA sequence: TGTGCCAGCAGCTTGTCGGGGCTTAGGGCGCAGTATTTT.

The V and J genes are TRBV4-2 and TRBJ2-1, with 8 bases lining up with TRBD2. There are 14 residues in the CDR3. Germline CDR1 is LGHNA and CDR2 is YNFKEQ. V dropped 8 bases and J dropped 1; count of bases not matched to a gene: 4. The CDR3 DNA reads TGTGCCAGCGGGGGACTAGGGTCCTACAATGAGCAGTTCTTC. It is translated as CASGGLGSYNEQFF.

V and J are TRBV9 and TRBJ1-5; 7 nucleotides match TRBD1. CDR3 length: 15 amino acids. V trimming: 1 base; J trimming: 1 base; junction bases outside the gene matches: 2. In germline, CDR1 is SGDLS, CDR2 YYNGEE. CDR3 DNA sequence: TGTGCCAGCAGCGTAACAGGGGAGAGCAATCAGCCCCAGCATTTT. Translating it yields CASSVTGESNQPQHF.

This chain uses TRBV20-1 with TRBJ2-7; possibly TRBD2 for D (6 bases). Germline lookup yields CDR1 DFQATT and CDR2 SNEGSKA (reference sequence). V lost 8 bases to trimming and J lost 4 bases, with 12 bases between them. The CDR3 has 11 amino acids. The chain's CDR3 is CSYISGYEQYF. CDR3 nucleotides: TGCAGTTACATTAGCGGTTACGAGCAGTACTTC.

The chain uses TRBV18 and TRBJ2-5, with TRBD2 matching 13 bases. This CDR3 comprises 17 residues. Germline V gene sequence: CDR1 KGHSH, CDR2 LQKENI. Trimming cost V 3 bases and J 2 bases; bases outside gene matches: 6. CDR3 loop: CASSPGLAGRGQETQYF. CDR3 DNA: TGTGCCAGCTCACCGGGACTAGCGGGACGTGGGCAAGAGACCCAGTACTTC.

About this clone itself: This same CDR3 is encoded by further DNA sequences in the sample. This sequence joins TRBV28 and TRBJ1-5, with no clear D. The CDR3 length is 14 residues. V gave up 3 bases and J gave up 0 bases, with 6 bases separating them. The germline V gene encodes CDR1 MDHEN and CDR2 SYDVKM. DNA of the CDR3: TGTGCCAGCAGTTTCGGTGGTAGCAATCAGCCCCAGCATTTT. It translates to CASSFGGSNQPQHF.

The chain links TRBV28 to TRBJ2-7; D is tentatively TRBD1 or TRBD2 (5 bases each). V lost 8 bases and J lost 4, with 24 bases in between. Germline V lookup: CDR1 MDHEN, CDR2 SYDVKM. The CDR3 extends over 16 amino acids. CDR3 amino acids: CASRPLGMGVWYEQYF. CDR3 DNA: TGTGCCAGCCGGCCCCTCGGGATGGGGGTTTGGTACGAGCAGTACTTC.

With respect to this clone: Other DNA sequences of this sample code for an identical CDR3. The chain carries TRBV5-6 and TRBJ1-5; D call uncertain. Germline values: CDR1 SGHDT, CDR2 YYEEEE. The CDR3 contains 13 residues. V gave up 0 bases and J gave up 5 bases, with 6 bases separating them. CDR3 sequence (DNA): TGTGCCAGCAGCTTGGCTGGGGATCAGCCCCAGCATTTT. This codes for CASSLAGDQPQHF.

This clone was seen only once. The rearrangement links TRBV6-1 to TRBJ2-5; TRBD2 aligns across 9 bases. Germline CDR1 MNHNS, CDR2 SASEGT. This CDR3 region has 15 residues. V dropped 3 bases and J dropped 4; count of bases not matched to a gene: 6. The CDR3: CASSDWAGGGETQYF. The CDR3 DNA is TGTGCCAGCAGTGATTGGGCGGGAGGGGGAGAGACCCAGTACTTC.

J is TRBJ2-7 and V is TRBV14; possibly TRBD1 for D (6 bases). Trimming shortened V by 3 bases and J by 13 bases, and 16 bases separated the two germline ends. The CDR3 totals 12 residues. Germline V CDR1 and CDR2: SGHDN, FVKESK. The CDR3 DNA reads TGTGCCAGCAGCCAGACAGGACTCCCCTCATACTTC. Protein product: CASSQTGLPSYF.